This TCR beta chain emerged from a study of T cells in Graves' hyperthyroidism and ophthalmopathy. The overall study: At initial diagnosis, before any treatment had begun, peripheral blood was obtained. Overall study findings and caveats: For ophthalmopathy, model prediction preceded onset by a median about 6 months.

The length of the CDR3 is 16 residues. Germline CDR1 DFQATT, CDR2 SNEGSKA (reference sequence). Disease duration was under 3 months in the ophthalmopathy patients, who also had a Clinical Activity Score of at least 3 and a NOSPECS grade of at least 4. TCR beta CDR3 regions were amplified from RNA transcripts. TCR CDR3 underwent first-round RT-PCR with the HTBI primer set. TCRdb itself ran the multiplex PCR reads through MiXCR, one entry per CDR3 protein. This table has hundreds of thousands of distinct CDR3 sequences, approximately 19% appearing once. Turning to this clonotype: Its cognate antigen is unknown. Just one base apart from a much larger clone, this may be a read error.

The sample was blood. This receptor was identified in a man aged 50 to 60 with Graves' ophthalmopathy. This chain links TRBV20-1 with TRBJ2-7, with TRBD2 identical over 10 bases. The CDR3 loop is CSARLAGAKVFHEQCF. CDR3 sequence (DNA): TGCAGTGCTAGACTAGCGGGAGCGAAGGTATTCCACGAGCAGTGCTTC.